This T cell receptor beta chain stems from a study of control samples from healthy donors and cancer patients. Assay used: immunoSEQ multiplex PCR; TCRdb lists only in-frame clones, some missing. The sample lists about 100,000 clones; less than 90% were seen once. The sample consisted of blood. This receptor was taken from a woman in her 50s in good health.

Here the CDR3 reads CASSYSFLSNYGYTF. Written as DNA, the CDR3 is TGTGCCAGCAGTTACTCCTTCCTTTCCAACTATGGCTACACCTTC. J is TRBJ1-2 and V is TRBV6-5, with D hard to call. The CDR3 extends over 15 amino acids. Germline-derived CDR1 and CDR2 are MNHEY and SVGAGI. The V end lost 0 bases, the J end lost 2 bases, and 10 bases lay between the germline ends.